This is a list of T cell receptor beta chains from one sample in a study of T cells in Graves' hyperthyroidism and ophthalmopathy. TCRdb re-called the multiplex PCR reads with MiXCR, one entry per CDR3 protein. The table records about 570,000 distinct CDR3 sequences, under 60% of them present only once. Sequenced input: peripheral blood or thyroid tissue (not recorded which). The source of these receptors is an adult woman with Graves' disease, either hyperthyroidism or ophthalmopathy (not recorded which). Both conserved end residues are part of each CDR3. A D gene is named only where the DNA matches it firmly. Only some rows state a clone size, as once, few, many or a class for expanded clones.

>TRBV20-1|TRBD1|many|TRBJ1-2
TGCAGTGCTAGAGAATCCCCGGACAGGGTTGGTGGCTACACCTTC
CSARESPDRVGGYTF
>TRBV10-3|NA|NA|TRBJ1-2
TGTGCCATCAGGCCGGGACGGCGGTTAGATGGCTACACCTTC
CAIRPGRRLDGYTF
>TRBV9|NA|few|TRBJ1-4
TGTGCCAGCAGCGTAGCGCTCTCAACTAATGAAAAACTGTTTTTT
CASSVALSTNEKLFF
>TRBV3-1|NA|few|TRBJ1-6
TGTGCCAGCAGCCAAGACTCAGGGGTATCGGATTCACCCCTCCACTTT
CASSQDSGVSDSPLHF
>TRBV5-1|TRBD1|NA|TRBJ2-5
TGCGCCAGCAGCTACGCAGGGGGCCCCACTCAGCCCCAGTACTTC
CASSYAGGPTQPQYF
>TRBV7-2|NA|many|TRBJ2-6
TGTGCCAGCAGCTTAGTGTCAGATCCAATCTCTGGGGCCAACGTCCTGACTTTC
CASSLVSDPISGANVLTF
>TRBV29-1|TRBD1|few|TRBJ2-7
TGCAGCGCACGGGACAGAACGTCCTACGAGCAGTACTTC
CSARDRTSYEQYF
>TRBV24-1|NA|NA|TRBJ2-3
TGTGCCACCAGTGATTCAGCAGATACGCAGTATTTT
CATSDSADTQYF
>TRBV10-3|NA|NA|TRBJ2-5
TGTGCCATCAGCAAAGGGGGCGCGGGGCAAGAGACCCAGTACTTC
CAISKGGAGQETQYF
>TRBV6-1|NA|few|TRBJ2-6
TGTGCCAGCAGTGACGGGACGGAAGGTGGGGCCAACGTCCTGACTTTC
CASSDGTEGGANVLTF
>TRBV15|NA|few|TRBJ2-7
TGTGCCACCAGCGGCGGACCGAACTACGAGCAGTACTTC
CATSGGPNYEQYF
>TRBV7-9|NA|NA|TRBJ2-7
TGTGCCAGCAGCTCTTCGACAGTCTCCTACGAGCAGTACTTC
CASSSSTVSYEQYF
>TRBV20-1|NA|NA|TRBJ1-2
TGCAGTGCTAGAGACGTCGAGGGGGGCTACACCTTC
CSARDVEGGYTF
>TRBV19|NA|many|TRBJ2-2
TGTGCCAGTAGTATGCGGCTAGCTATGGCCGGGGAGCTGTTTTTT
CASSMRLAMAGELFF
>TRBV7-9|NA|NA|TRBJ2-1
TGTGCCACACCGGACTCATACAATGAGCAGTTCTTC
CATPDSYNEQFF
>TRBV5-6|TRBD1|many|TRBJ2-7
TGTGCCAGCAGCTTCTGGGACAGGGGTTCTTACGAGCAGTACTTC
CASSFWDRGSYEQYF
>TRBV6-5|NA|NA|TRBJ1-6
TGTGCCAGCACCCCAGGGGTAGGCTCACCCCTCCACTTT
CASTPGVGSPLHF
>TRBV24-1|NA|NA|TRBJ2-7
TGTGCCACCAGTGATTCGGTCGGCGGGCCCTACGAGCAGTACTTC
CATSDSVGGPYEQYF
>TRBV20-1|NA|many|TRBJ1-3
TGCAGTGCTAGTATAAGTTCCAACACCATATATTTT
CSASISSNTIYF
>TRBV4-2|TRBD2|few|TRBJ2-7
TGTGCCAGCAGCCAAGATATCCAGCGGGGCTCCTACGAGCAGTACTTC
CASSQDIQRGSYEQYF
>TRBV7-2|TRBD1|few|TRBJ2-5
TGTGCCAGCAGCTTAGCCACAGGGGAGGAGACCCAGTACTTC
CASSLATGEETQYF
>TRBV10-2|NA|NA|TRBJ1-1
TGCGCCAGCAGTGAGTCGACTCCAAGAGAGGCTTTCTTT
CASSESTPREAFF
>TRBV5-1|NA|many|TRBJ1-5
TGCGCCAGCAGCTTGGGGGGCGCGGATCAGCCCCAGCATTTT
CASSLGGADQPQHF
>TRBV20-1|NA|NA|TRBJ2-5
TGCAGCCAAAAGGGCTCCAGTCAAGGCGAGACCCAGTACTTC
CSQKGSSQGETQYF
>TRBV7-2|NA|NA|TRBJ1-6
TGTGCCAGCAGCTTTGGCTCGAATTCACCCCTCCACTTT
CASSFGSNSPLHF
>TRBV2|TRBD1|NA|TRBJ1-2
TGTGCCAGCAGCTGGAGGACAGGGGGTGGCTACACCTTC
CASSWRTGGGYTF
>TRBV7-9|NA|many|TRBJ1-6
TGTGCCAGCAGCTTGGCCGGGGCCGATAATTCACCCCTCCACTTT
CASSLAGADNSPLHF
>TRBV10-2|NA|NA|TRBJ1-2
TGCGCCAGCAGTGAGTCGGTGGATGGCTACACCTTC
CASSESVDGYTF
>TRBV10-3|NA|NA|TRBJ1-2
TGTGCCAGCAACCGGGCGCAGGGCTTATATGGCTACACCTTC
CASNRAQGLYGYTF
>TRBV10-2|NA|NA|TRBJ1-1
TGCGCCACCACGATCGGGGGGGTCACTGAAGCTTTCTTT
CATTIGGVTEAFF
>TRBV2|TRBD1|NA|TRBJ1-2
TGTGCCAGTCTCAGGGACAGGGTAGGAGACGGCTACACCTTC
CASLRDRVGDGYTF
>TRBV10-3|NA|once|TRBJ1-1
TGTGCCATCATCCAGGGAGGGTCTGAAGCTTTCTTT
CAIIQGGSEAFF
>TRBV14|NA|many|TRBJ2-5
TGTGCCAGCAGCCAAGATGTAGAACAGCAAGAGACCCAGTACTTC
CASSQDVEQQETQYF
>TRBV5-1|NA|many|TRBJ2-2
TGCGCCAGCAGCCCCGGGCCTACCGGGGAGCTGTTTTTT
CASSPGPTGELFF
>TRBV20-1|TRBD1|many|TRBJ1-1
TGCAGTGCCCACACAGGGGGCACTGAAGCTTTCTTT
CSAHTGGTEAFF
>TRBV13|TRBD1|many|TRBJ1-3
TGTGCCAGCAGCCCGGACAGGGGGCTTGGAAACACCATATATTTT
CASSPDRGLGNTIYF
>TRBV4-1|TRBD1|many|TRBJ2-1
TGCGCCAGCAGCCAAGATGTGCACAGGGGAACCAATGAGCAGTTCTTC
CASSQDVHRGTNEQFF
>TRBV3-1|NA|many|TRBJ1-5
TGTGCCAGCAGCCAAGATTACAGGGATAGCAATCAGCCCCAGCATTTT
CASSQDYRDSNQPQHF
>TRBV5-1|TRBD2|many|TRBJ2-2
TGCGCCAGCAGCTGGGGCGGACTAGCGGGAGGCCTGAACACCGGGGAGCTGTTTTTT
CASSWGGLAGGLNTGELFF
>TRBV9|TRBD1|NA|TRBJ1-2
TGTGCCAGCAGCCGGGACAGGGTTGCCAGCTACACCTTC
CASSRDRVASYTF
>TRBV7-8|NA|NA|TRBJ2-6
TGTGCCAGCAGCCCCTGGGTGGGGGCCAACGTCCTGACTTTC
CASSPWVGANVLTF
>TRBV10-2|NA|NA|TRBJ2-7
TGCAGCGGCGGGCAGGGAACCTACGAGCAGTACTTC
CSGGQGTYEQYF
>TRBV7-2|NA|many|TRBJ1-5
TGTGCCAGCAGCTTAGTCGTAAGCAATCAGCCCCAGCATTTT
CASSLVVSNQPQHF
>TRBV27|NA|NA|TRBJ1-3
TGTGCCAGCAGGGGGTTGGGGGAAAACACCATATATTTT
CASRGLGENTIYF
>TRBV24-1|NA|once|TRBJ2-7
TGTGCCACCAGTGGATTGAAGGAGCAGTACTTC
CATSGLKEQYF
>TRBV2|TRBD1|NA|TRBJ1-6
TGTGCCAGCAGCCAAGAGGGACAGGAAGGTTCACCCCTCCACTTT
CASSQEGQEGSPLHF
>TRBV7-2|NA|many|TRBJ2-5
TGTGCCAGCAGCTTAGTAGCAGGGCAAGGGACCCAGTACTTC
CASSLVAGQGTQYF
>TRBV7-3|TRBD1|once|TRBJ1-2
TGTGCCAGCAGCTTAGGGACAGGGGATCCTTTATGGAGGGCTAACTATGGCTACACCTTC
CASSLGTGDPLWRANYGYTF
>TRBV7-9|NA|NA|TRBJ1-1
TGTGCCAGCAGAAACCGGGCCAGCGGGGCTGAAGCTTTCTTT
CASRNRASGAEAFF
>TRBV19|NA|few|TRBJ1-6
TGTGCCAGTTGCGTTCGGCAGATGAATTCACCCCTCCACTTT
CASCVRQMNSPLHF
>TRBV20-1|TRBD2|NA|TRBJ2-7
TGCAGTGCTAGCGGACCGACTAGCGGGAGGACCTACGAGCAGTACTTC
CSASGPTSGRTYEQYF
>TRBV10-2|TRBD1|NA|TRBJ1-2
TGCGCCAGCAGTGAGTGGCAGGGGGCTAACTATGGCTACACCTTC
CASSEWQGANYGYTF
>TRBV7-9|NA|NA|TRBJ2-7
TGTGCCAGCAGTGAGCGGCGGGGGCAGTACTTC
CASSERRGQYF
>TRBV4-2|NA|NA|TRBJ1-2
TGTGCCAGCAGCCAAGACCTGGGGGGGATCCGTGGCTACACCTTC
CASSQDLGGIRGYTF
>TRBV29-1|NA|many|TRBJ1-1
TGCAGCGTTGGGCAGGACATGAACACTGAAGCTTTCTTT
CSVGQDMNTEAFF
>TRBV2|NA|many|TRBJ1-2
TGTGCCAGCAGTGAAGCGGGGTCCTCTAACTATGGCTACACCTTC
CASSEAGSSNYGYTF
>TRBV4-1|TRBD2|NA|TRBJ2-1
TGCGCCAGCAAGGGCGGGAGGCATGAGCAGTTCTTC
CASKGGRHEQFF
>TRBV19|TRBD1|many|TRBJ1-1
TGTGCCAGTAGTACGGACAGGGTATCTGAAGCTTTCTTT
CASSTDRVSEAFF
>TRBV25-1|NA|many|TRBJ2-2
TGTGCCAGCAGTGAAGGGGGGCCGGGCACCGGGGAGCTGTTTTTT
CASSEGGPGTGELFF